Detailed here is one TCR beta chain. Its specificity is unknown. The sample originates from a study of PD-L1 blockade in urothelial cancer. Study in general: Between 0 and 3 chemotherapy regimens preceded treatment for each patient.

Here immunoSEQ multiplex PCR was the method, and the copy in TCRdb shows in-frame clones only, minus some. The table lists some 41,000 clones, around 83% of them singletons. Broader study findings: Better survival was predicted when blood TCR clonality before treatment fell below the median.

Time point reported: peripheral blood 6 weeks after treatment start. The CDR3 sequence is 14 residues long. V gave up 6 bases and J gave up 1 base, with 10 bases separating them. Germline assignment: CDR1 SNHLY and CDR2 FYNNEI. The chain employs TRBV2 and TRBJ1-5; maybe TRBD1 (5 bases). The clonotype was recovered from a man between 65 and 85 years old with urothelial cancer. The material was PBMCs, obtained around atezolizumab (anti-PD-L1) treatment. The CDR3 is CASRGLVSNQPQHF. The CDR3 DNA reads TGTGCCAGCAGGGGACTCGTAAGCAATCAGCCCCAGCATTTT.